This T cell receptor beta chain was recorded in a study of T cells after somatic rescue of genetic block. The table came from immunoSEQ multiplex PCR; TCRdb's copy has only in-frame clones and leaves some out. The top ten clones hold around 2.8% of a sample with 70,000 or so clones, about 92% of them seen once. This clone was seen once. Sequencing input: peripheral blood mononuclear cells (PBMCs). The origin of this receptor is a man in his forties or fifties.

The CDR3 bases are TGTGCCAGCAGTTCGATCCGACAGGGTATTCACAATGAGCAGTTCTTC. It is translated as CASSSIRQGIHNEQFF. This chain links TRBV6-5 with TRBJ2-1; TRBD1 agrees at 7 bases. Per the germline V gene, CDR1 is MNHEY and CDR2 is SVGAGI. Trimming cost V 4 bases and J 5 bases; bases outside gene matches: 11. This CDR3 has 16 amino acids.